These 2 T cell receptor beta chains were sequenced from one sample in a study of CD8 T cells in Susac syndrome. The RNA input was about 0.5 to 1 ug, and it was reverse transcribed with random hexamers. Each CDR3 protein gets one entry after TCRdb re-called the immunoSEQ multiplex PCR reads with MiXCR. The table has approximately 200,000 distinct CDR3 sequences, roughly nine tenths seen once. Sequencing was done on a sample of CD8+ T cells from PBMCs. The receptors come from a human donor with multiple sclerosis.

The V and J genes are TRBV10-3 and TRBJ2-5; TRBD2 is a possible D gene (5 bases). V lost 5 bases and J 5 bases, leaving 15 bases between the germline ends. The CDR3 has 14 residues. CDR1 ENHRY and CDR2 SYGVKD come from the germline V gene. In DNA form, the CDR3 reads TGTGCCATCAGTTCGCGGAGGACGGGTGAGACCCAGTACTTC. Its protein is CAISSRRTGETQYF.

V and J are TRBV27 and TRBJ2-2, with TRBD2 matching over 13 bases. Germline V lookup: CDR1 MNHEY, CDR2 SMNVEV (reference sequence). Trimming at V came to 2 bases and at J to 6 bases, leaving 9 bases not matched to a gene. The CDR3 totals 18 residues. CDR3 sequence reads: CASSLDRGLAGSAGELFF. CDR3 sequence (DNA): TGTGCCAGCAGTTTAGACCGGGGACTAGCGGGATCGGCCGGGGAGCTGTTTTTT.